The source of this T cell receptor (beta chain) is a study of T cell repertoires in cytomegalovirus infection. As for the study in general: Selected CMV epitopes included recently identified HLA-C-restricted ones as well as well-studied HLA-B-restricted ones. It was the public TCR beta signatures that indicated both CMV infection and matching HLA type. Findings and limits, study-wide: In two of eight donors, the top clonotype was HLA-C-restricted CMV-specific. Adding up the frequency of public TCR beta families identified people who carried CMV plus the relevant HLA.

With regard to this clonotype: Its antigen is not known.

MiXCR, applied by TCRdb to the reads, yields one record per CDR3 protein. The repertoire consists of tens of thousands of distinct CDR3 sequences, with roughly a fifth occurring once and the leading ten covering 64%. The origin of this receptor is a human donor in good health (CMV status not recorded). Some clones in this sample may be carry-over from other donors' samples. The sequenced sample was CD8+ T cells from cultured PBMCs, obtained from culture after CMV antigen stimulation.

The CDR3 sequence is CASSLSSGVTGELFF. DNA for the CDR3: TGTGCCAGCAGCTTGAGTAGCGGGGTCACCGGGGAGCTGTTTTTT. This rearrangement joins TRBV7-8 to TRBJ2-2, with 8 bases aligning to TRBD2. V shed 3 bases, J shed 4 bases, and the junction held 4 bases outside the gene matches. The CDR3 runs 15 residues. CDR1 SGHVS and CDR2 FQNEAQ come from the germline V gene.